A selection of T cell receptor beta chains follows, all from one sample in a study of shared clonotypes between healthy human individuals. Libraries were prepared by immunoSEQ multiplex PCR; TCRdb keeps only in-frame clonotypes and omits some of them. The sample includes about 2.1 million clones, roughly 91% of them seen just once. Sequencing was carried out using naive CD8+ T cells from PBMCs. The receptors originated from a man aged 18-30 years in good health. Some clones in this sample may be carry-over from other donors' samples. The CDR3 runs from the conserved cysteine through the conserved F or W. Each record gives: D gene, V gene, clone size, J gene, CDR3 protein, CDR3 DNA. The D gene is left open where the match is weak. The listing skips clone size in some rows; elsewhere it reads once, few, many or a size class.

D: TRBD2; V: TRBV9; size: .; J: TRBJ2-7; CDR3: CASSVDGRALEQYF; DNA: TGTGCCAGCAGCGTAGACGGGAGGGCCCTCGAGCAGTACTTC
D: TRBD1; V: TRBV4-3; size: .; J: TRBJ1-2; CDR3: CASSQDLGTGANYGYTF; DNA: TGCGCCAGCAGCCAAGATCTTGGGACAGGGGCTAACTATGGCTACACCTTC
D: TRBD1; V: TRBV28; size: .; J: TRBJ1-4; CDR3: CATDPDRGREKLFF; DNA: TGTGCCACCGATCCGGACAGGGGGAGAGAAAAACTGTTTTTT
D: TRBD2; V: TRBV6-1; size: .; J: TRBJ2-1; CDR3: CASSEKVAGVYNEQFF; DNA: TGTGCCAGCAGTGAAAAGGTAGCGGGAGTTTACAATGAGCAGTTCTTC
D: TRBD2; V: TRBV29-1; size: .; J: TRBJ2-7; CDR3: CSVSVGLAGTSYEQYF; DNA: TGCAGCGTTTCAGTCGGACTAGCGGGAACCTCCTACGAGCAGTACTTC
D: TRBD1; V: TRBV28; size: .; J: TRBJ2-1; CDR3: CASSTRDRDTGEQFF; DNA: TGTGCCAGCAGTACTCGGGACAGGGATACGGGTGAGCAGTTCTTC
D: .; V: TRBV19; size: .; J: TRBJ1-2; CDR3: CASSIARRGTNYGYTF; DNA: TGTGCCAGTAGTATAGCACGCCGGGGAACAAACTATGGCTACACCTTC
D: .; V: TRBV9; size: .; J: TRBJ2-2; CDR3: CASSKPIPGELFF; DNA: TGTGCCAGCTCTAAACCGATACCCGGGGAGCTGTTTTTT
D: TRBD2; V: TRBV7-8; size: .; J: TRBJ2-7; CDR3: CASSLAGRDLYEQYF; DNA: TGTGCCAGCAGCTTAGCTGGGAGGGATCTGTACGAGCAGTACTTC
D: .; V: TRBV6-5; size: .; J: TRBJ2-7; CDR3: CASSDEGLIQYF; DNA: TGTGCCAGCAGTGACGAGGGACTGATCCAGTACTTC
D: .; V: TRBV28; size: .; J: TRBJ1-3; CDR3: CASSLGGAGNTIYF; DNA: TGTGCCAGCAGTTTGGGGGGCGCTGGAAACACCATATATTTT
D: .; V: TRBV2; size: .; J: TRBJ1-2; CDR3: CASSVPQEKPERYNGYTF; DNA: TGTGCCAGCAGTGTGCCACAGGAGAAACCCGAAAGATACAATGGCTACACCTTC
D: .; V: TRBV7-2; size: .; J: TRBJ2-7; CDR3: CASSFGFSYEQYF; DNA: TGTGCCAGCAGCTTCGGCTTTTCCTACGAGCAGTACTTC
D: .; V: TRBV11-2; size: .; J: TRBJ2-5; CDR3: CASSLEALPQETQYF; DNA: TGTGCCAGCAGCTTAGAGGCCCTCCCCCAAGAGACCCAGTACTTC
D: .; V: TRBV7-9; size: .; J: TRBJ1-1; CDR3: CASSLAGGRGLAFF; DNA: TGTGCCAGCAGCTTAGCGGGGGGGCGCGGTCTAGCTTTCTTT
D: .; V: TRBV6-6; size: .; J: TRBJ1-5; CDR3: CASSYSVEGNQPQHF; DNA: TGTGCCAGCAGTTACTCCGTAGAGGGGAATCAGCCCCAGCATTTT
D: .; V: TRBV28; size: .; J: TRBJ1-2; CDR3: CASSLLGRGYGYTF; DNA: TGTGCCAGCAGTTTATTAGGCAGGGGATATGGCTACACCTTC
D: .; V: TRBV9; size: .; J: TRBJ2-5; CDR3: CASSAKGRETQYF; DNA: TGTGCCAGCAGCGCGAAGGGTCGAGAGACCCAGTACTTC
D: .; V: TRBV27; size: .; J: TRBJ1-2; CDR3: CASSYAGFHGYTF; DNA: TGTGCCAGCAGTTATGCAGGGTTTCATGGCTACACCTTC
D: .; V: TRBV2; size: .; J: TRBJ2-7; CDR3: CASRDGRYEQYF; DNA: TGTGCCAGCAGGGATGGAAGATACGAGCAGTACTTC
D: TRBD1; V: TRBV11-2; size: .; J: TRBJ1-2; CDR3: CASSLSAGTAIGYTF; DNA: TGTGCCAGCAGCTTATCCGCCGGGACAGCTATTGGCTACACCTTC
D: .; V: TRBV29-1; size: .; J: TRBJ2-1; CDR3: CSVTGWSNEQFF; DNA: TGCAGCGTCACAGGGTGGTCCAATGAGCAGTTCTTC
D: .; V: TRBV7-9; size: .; J: TRBJ2-1; CDR3: CASSSVSDFSYNEQFF; DNA: TGTGCCAGCAGCTCAGTATCCGACTTCTCCTACAATGAGCAGTTCTTC
D: TRBD2; V: TRBV4-1; size: .; J: TRBJ2-3; CDR3: CASSQVGASVAGGTDTQYF; DNA: TGCGCCAGCAGCCAAGTCGGGGCTTCGGTAGCGGGAGGCACAGATACGCAGTATTTT
D: .; V: TRBV27; size: .; J: TRBJ2-3; CDR3: CASATHSLTGQITDTQYF; DNA: TGTGCCAGCGCCACGCACTCTCTCACCGGGCAAATCACAGATACGCAGTATTTT
D: .; V: TRBV11-2; size: .; J: TRBJ1-2; CDR3: CASSQSRTSNYGYTF; DNA: TGTGCCAGCAGCCAAAGTCGTACATCTAACTATGGCTACACCTTC
D: .; V: TRBV27; size: once; J: TRBJ1-1; CDR3: CASSLWGGQATEAFF; DNA: TGTGCCAGCAGTTTATGGGGGGGTCAGGCAACTGAAGCTTTCTTT
D: TRBD2; V: TRBV11-1; size: .; J: TRBJ2-7; CDR3: CASSLTGLSYEQYF; DNA: TGTGCCAGCAGCTTAACGGGACTATCCTACGAGCAGTACTTC
D: .; V: TRBV27; size: .; J: TRBJ2-1; CDR3: CASSLQGSYNEQFF; DNA: TGTGCCAGCAGTTTACAGGGTAGCTACAATGAGCAGTTCTTC
D: .; V: TRBV9; size: .; J: TRBJ2-7; CDR3: CASSSDQIEQYF; DNA: TGTGCCAGCAGCTCTGACCAGATCGAGCAGTACTTC
D: .; V: TRBV21-1; size: once; J: TRBJ2-3; CDR3: CASSKIKPHRLETDTQYF; DNA: TGTGCCAGCAGCAAAATAAAGCCCCACAGATTAGAAACAGATACGCAGTATTTT
D: .; V: TRBV28; size: .; J: TRBJ1-1; CDR3: CASTDTGYTEAFF; DNA: TGTGCCAGCACTGACACAGGGTACACTGAAGCTTTCTTT
D: .; V: TRBV27; size: .; J: TRBJ2-7; CDR3: CASSPGREQYF; DNA: TGTGCCAGCAGCCCAGGGCGCGAGCAGTACTTC
D: .; V: TRBV6-5; size: .; J: TRBJ2-1; CDR3: CASRSGQYNEQFF; DNA: TGTGCCAGCAGATCTGGACAGTACAATGAGCAGTTCTTC
D: .; V: TRBV5-6; size: .; J: TRBJ1-2; CDR3: CASSWDGNNYGYTF; DNA: TGTGCCAGCAGTTGGGACGGGAATAACTATGGCTACACCTTC
D: TRBD1; V: TRBV15; size: .; J: TRBJ2-2; CDR3: CATSSGQGTGELFF; DNA: TGTGCCACCAGCAGTGGACAGGGAACCGGGGAGCTGTTTTTT
D: TRBD2; V: TRBV4-1; size: .; J: TRBJ2-1; CDR3: CASSQGPSGSFYNEQFF; DNA: TGCGCCAGCAGCCAGGGTCCTAGCGGGAGCTTCTACAATGAGCAGTTCTTC
D: .; V: TRBV28; size: once; J: TRBJ2-3; CDR3: CASSSGLTDTQYF; DNA: TGTGCCAGCAGTTCCGGACTCACAGATACGCAGTATTTT
D: TRBD1; V: TRBV9; size: .; J: TRBJ1-2; CDR3: CASSESSRTGDFGYTF; DNA: TGTGCCAGCAGCGAGTCCTCCAGGACAGGGGACTTTGGCTACACCTTC
D: TRBD1; V: TRBV27; size: .; J: TRBJ2-7; CDR3: CASSSPRTGSYEQYF; DNA: TGTGCCAGCAGTTCTCCGAGGACAGGTTCCTACGAGCAGTACTTC
D: .; V: TRBV21-1; size: .; J: TRBJ2-7; CDR3: CASSKVHRGLTYEQYF; DNA: TGTGCCAGCAGCAAAGTACACAGGGGCTTGACCTACGAGCAGTACTTC
D: .; V: TRBV5-5; size: .; J: TRBJ2-2; CDR3: CASSLGWARGTGELFF; DNA: TGTGCCAGCAGCTTGGGCTGGGCCAGGGGCACCGGGGAGCTGTTTTTT
D: TRBD1; V: TRBV4-3; size: .; J: TRBJ2-1; CDR3: CASSPTGPGTGSNEQFF; DNA: TGCGCCAGCAGCCCTACCGGGCCCGGGACAGGGTCCAATGAGCAGTTCTTC
D: .; V: TRBV29-1; size: .; J: TRBJ2-1; CDR3: CSVEVRQHNEQFF; DNA: TGCAGCGTTGAAGTCCGACAGCACAATGAGCAGTTCTTC
D: .; V: TRBV5-6; size: .; J: TRBJ2-5; CDR3: CASSKTAQETQYF; DNA: TGTGCCAGCAGTAAGACGGCGCAAGAGACCCAGTACTTC
D: TRBD1; V: TRBV27; size: few; J: TRBJ1-1; CDR3: CASSLRGPTEAFF; DNA: TGTGCCAGCAGTTTAAGGGGGCCCACTGAAGCTTTCTTT
D: .; V: TRBV5-6; size: .; J: TRBJ1-2; CDR3: CASSLDLGSNYGYTF; DNA: TGTGCCAGCAGCTTGGATTTGGGCAGTAACTATGGCTACACCTTC
D: .; V: TRBV30; size: .; J: TRBJ2-4; CDR3: CAWSRPSAFQYF; DNA: TGTGCCTGGAGTAGGCCCTCGGCATTTCAGTACTTC
D: TRBD1; V: TRBV27; size: .; J: TRBJ2-7; CDR3: CASSPDRGLEQYF; DNA: TGTGCCAGCAGTCCTGACAGGGGGCTCGAGCAGTACTTC
D: .; V: TRBV6-6; size: .; J: TRBJ1-1; CDR3: CASSSDRPNTEAFF; DNA: TGTGCCAGCAGTTCGGACAGACCGAACACTGAAGCTTTCTTT
D: .; V: TRBV9; size: .; J: TRBJ1-4; CDR3: CASSDTEDSLNEKLFF; DNA: TGTGCCAGCAGTGACACGGAGGACAGCCTAAATGAAAAACTGTTTTTT
D: TRBD1; V: TRBV2; size: .; J: TRBJ2-7; CDR3: CASSPKDRARTYEQYF; DNA: TGTGCCAGCAGTCCCAAGGACAGGGCCCGTACCTACGAGCAGTACTTC
D: .; V: TRBV2; size: .; J: TRBJ2-1; CDR3: CASIWTTSSYNEQFF; DNA: TGTGCCAGCATTTGGACCACGAGCTCCTACAATGAGCAGTTCTTC
D: TRBD2; V: TRBV9; size: .; J: TRBJ2-7; CDR3: CASSVGTRGYEQYF; DNA: TGTGCCAGCAGCGTAGGGACTAGGGGTTACGAGCAGTACTTC
D: TRBD1; V: TRBV9; size: .; J: TRBJ2-7; CDR3: CASSNTGTGPYEQYF; DNA: TGTGCCAGCAGCAACACCGGGACAGGTCCCTACGAGCAGTACTTC
D: .; V: TRBV18; size: once; J: TRBJ2-1; CDR3: CASSEGRALREQFF; DNA: TGTGCCAGCTCAGAGGGACGAGCTTTGAGGGAGCAGTTCTTC
D: .; V: TRBV10-1; size: .; J: TRBJ2-7; CDR3: CATRNGAHEQYF; DNA: TGCGCCACCCGAAACGGGGCGCACGAGCAGTACTTC